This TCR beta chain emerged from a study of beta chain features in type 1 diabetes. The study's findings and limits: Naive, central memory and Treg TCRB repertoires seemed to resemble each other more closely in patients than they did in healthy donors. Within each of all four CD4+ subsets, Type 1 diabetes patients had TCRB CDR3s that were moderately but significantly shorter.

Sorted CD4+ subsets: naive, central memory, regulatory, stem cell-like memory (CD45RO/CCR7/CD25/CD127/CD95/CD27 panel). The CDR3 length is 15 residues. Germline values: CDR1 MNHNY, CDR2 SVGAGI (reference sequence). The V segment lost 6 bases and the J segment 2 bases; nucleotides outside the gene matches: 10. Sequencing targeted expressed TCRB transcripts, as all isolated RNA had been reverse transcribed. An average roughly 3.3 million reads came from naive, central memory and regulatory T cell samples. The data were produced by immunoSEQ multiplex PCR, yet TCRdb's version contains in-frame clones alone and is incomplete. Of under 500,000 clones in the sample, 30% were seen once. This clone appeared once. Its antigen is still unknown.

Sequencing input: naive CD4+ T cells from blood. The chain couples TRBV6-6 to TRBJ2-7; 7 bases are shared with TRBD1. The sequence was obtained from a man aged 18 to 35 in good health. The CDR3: CASSSEPTGPYEQYF. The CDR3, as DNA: TGTGCCAGCAGCTCAGAACCGACAGGGCCCTACGAGCAGTACTTC.